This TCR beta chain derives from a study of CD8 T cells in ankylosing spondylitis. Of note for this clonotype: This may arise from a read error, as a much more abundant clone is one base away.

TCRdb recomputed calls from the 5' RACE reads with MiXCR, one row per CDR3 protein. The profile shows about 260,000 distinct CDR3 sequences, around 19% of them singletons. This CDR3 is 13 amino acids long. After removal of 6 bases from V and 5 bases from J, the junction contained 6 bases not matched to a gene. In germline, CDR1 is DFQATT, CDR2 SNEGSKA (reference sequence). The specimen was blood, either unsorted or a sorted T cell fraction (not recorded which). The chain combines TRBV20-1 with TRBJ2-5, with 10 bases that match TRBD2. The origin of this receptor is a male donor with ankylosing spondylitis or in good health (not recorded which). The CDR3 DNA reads TGCAGTGCGACCGGGACTAGCGCTGAGACCCAGTACTTC. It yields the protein CSATGTSAETQYF.